These 17 T cell receptor beta chains were sequenced from one sample in a study of technical replicates of blood from several donors. Data came from immunoSEQ multiplex PCR; TCRdb stores just in-frame clones and leaves some out. In the table there are about 80,000 clones, about 96% of which are singletons. Sequencing was performed on T cells isolated from PBMCs. The receptor source for this set is a human donor in good health.

The CDR3 protein is CARQGWDTEAFF. The DNA of the CDR3 is TGTGCCAGGCAGGGGTGGGACACTGAAGCTTTCTTT. V and J are TRBV2 and TRBJ1-1, with D perhaps matching TRBD1 (6 bases). CDR1 SNHLY and CDR2 FYNNEI come from the germline V gene. The CDR3 consists of 12 residues. V dropped 9 bases and J dropped 3 bases, with 11 bases sitting between them.

The chain carries TRBV4-3 and TRBJ2-7; 10 positions agree with TRBD2. The CDR3 has 17 amino acids. V trimming: 1 base; J trimming: 1 base; junction bases outside the gene matches: 7. CDR1 is LGHNA, CDR2 YSLEER, per germline. DNA of the CDR3: TGCGCCAGCAGCCAAGTCTTAGCGGGAGGCCCTTCCTACGAGCAGTACTTC. It encodes CASSQVLAGGPSYEQYF.

This clone was recorded only once. This chain uses TRBV2 with TRBJ2-2; 8 nucleotides match TRBD2. The CDR3 totals 14 residues. Germline V gene data show CDR1 as SNHLY and CDR2 as FYNNEI. Trimming took 6 bases from V and 7 from J; bases not matched to a gene: 7. This CDR3 reads CASRPGLEVGELFF. The CDR3 DNA is TGTGCCAGCAGACCGGGACTAGAGGTCGGGGAGCTGTTTTTT.

V and J are TRBV4-1 and TRBJ2-1; the match to TRBD2 covers 11 bases. V was clipped by 6 bases and J by 0 bases; unmatched bases: 7. The germline V gene encodes CDR1 MGHRA and CDR2 YSYEKL. The CDR3 is 17 amino acids. This chain's CDR3 is CASRGGLAGLSYNEQFF. CDR3 sequence (DNA): TGCGCCAGCAGGGGCGGACTAGCGGGCCTCTCCTACAATGAGCAGTTCTTC.

The chain has TRBV5-5 and TRBJ2-2; tentatively, D is TRBD2 (5 bases). V lost 1 base, J lost 2 bases, and 15 bases lay in between. Germline CDR1 SGHKS, CDR2 YYEKEE (reference sequence). CDR3 length: 17 amino acids. The CDR3 protein is CASSLLLTGSNTGELFF. The CDR3 DNA reads as TGTGCCAGCAGCTTGCTTCTTACGGGGTCTAACACCGGGGAGCTGTTTTTT.

The chain couples TRBV6-5 to TRBJ1-1; D is undetermined. Trimming removed 4 bases from V and 0 bases from J, with 12 bases in between. CDR3 length equals 15 residues. Germline CDR1 and CDR2: MNHEY and SVGAGI. The CDR3 spells CASSSNMPMNTEAFF. CDR3 DNA: TGTGCCAGCAGTTCGAATATGCCTATGAACACTGAAGCTTTCTTT.

In its sample, this clone was seen once. The chain has TRBV14 and TRBJ1-1; tentatively, D is TRBD1 (5 bases). With 2 bases removed from V and 10 bases from J, the gap between germline ends came to 17 bases. CDR3 size: 14 residues. The germline V gene has CDR1 SGHDN and CDR2 FVKESK. CDR3 amino acids: CASSQMRGLLGAFF. CDR3 coding DNA: TGTGCCAGCAGCCAAATGCGGGGCCTACTTGGAGCTTTCTTT.

The V gene is TRBV11-2, the J gene TRBJ2-1, with 9 bases that match TRBD2. Germline-derived CDR1 and CDR2 are SGHAT and FQNNGV. V dropped 3 bases and J dropped 8; count of bases not matched to a gene: 5. The CDR3 is made up of 14 amino acids. CDR3 sequence (DNA): TGTGCCAGCAGCTTGGGGACTAGCACCTATGAGCAGTTCTTC. It translates to CASSLGTSTYEQFF.

The chain couples TRBV27 to TRBJ1-5, with a tentative D call TRBD1 (6 bases). The CDR3 sequence is 17 residues long. V gave up 0 bases and J gave up 2 bases, with 14 bases separating them. Germline V CDR1 and CDR2: MNHEY, SMNVEV (reference sequence). The CDR3 region is CASSLSPGEMGNQPQHF. Written as DNA, the CDR3 is TGTGCCAGCAGTTTATCTCCAGGGGAAATGGGCAATCAGCCCCAGCATTTT.

In DNA, the CDR3 is TGTGCCAGCAGCCAAGAGAGGGGCGGGACCTATAGCTACGAGCAGTACTTC. This encodes CASSQERGGTYSYEQYF. The J gene is TRBJ2-7, the V gene TRBV4-2; TRBD2 might be the D (6 bases). Germline CDR1 reads LGHNA; CDR2 reads YNFKEQ. V lost 0 bases to trimming and J lost 3 bases, with 18 bases between them. The CDR3 runs to 17 residues.

In this sample, this clone turned up once. This sequence joins TRBV7-8 and TRBJ1-4; 8 bases are shared with TRBD1. V lost 3 bases and J lost 1; bases outside the gene matches: 4. Germline values: CDR1 SGHVS, CDR2 FQNEAQ. The CDR3 totals 16 residues. For the CDR3, the DNA is TGTGCCAGCAGCTTCAGGGGGCGGGAAACTAATGAAAAACTGTTTTTT. This translates into CASSFRGRETNEKLFF.

The gene calls are TRBV7-6 and TRBJ2-5, with 10 bases lining up with TRBD2. The germline V gene encodes CDR1 SGHVS and CDR2 FNYEAQ. The CDR3 covers 17 residues. The V and J ends lost 4 bases and 5 bases, in that order; junction bases with no gene match: 13. The CDR3 is CASSSYLSGGARETQYF. The CDR3 coding sequence is TGTGCCAGCAGCTCCTACTTGAGCGGGGGGGCCCGGGAGACCCAGTACTTC.

The chain joins TRBV7-8 to TRBJ2-5; a weak D match, TRBD1 (6 bases). V gave up 8 bases and J gave up 2 bases, with 18 bases separating them. The germline V gene encodes CDR1 SGHVS and CDR2 FQNEAQ. CDR3 length: 15 residues. For the CDR3, the DNA is TGTGCCAGCGGGGCCAGGGGAGTAGGGCAAGAGACCCAGTACTTC. Translated, it gives CASGARGVGQETQYF.

A note on this clone: Other DNA sequences from this sample encode an identical CDR3 as well. The V and J genes are TRBV11-2 and TRBJ2-5; a possible D gene is TRBD2 (7 bases). CDR3 size: 14 residues. Germline V gives CDR1 SGHAT, CDR2 FQNNGV. V lost 1 base, J lost 4 bases, and 10 bases lay in between. For the CDR3, the DNA is TGTGCCAGCAGCTTAGGGAGGGGGGGAGAGACCCAGTACTTC. This encodes CASSLGRGGETQYF. Variable domain in full (rest from reference TRBV11-2 and TRBJ2-5): EAGVAQSPRYKIIEKRQSVAFWCNPISGHATLYWYQQILGQGPKLLIQFQNNGVVDDSQLPKDRFSAERLKGVDSTLKIQPAKLEDSAVYLCASSLGRGGETQYFGPGTRLLVL.

The rearrangement links TRBV7-9 to TRBJ1-2; D remains unclear. Trimming took off 5 bases at V and 4 bases at J, with 11 bases between the two ends. Germline CDR1 reads SEHNR; CDR2 reads FQNEAQ (reference sequence). The CDR3 runs to 13 residues. The CDR3 is CASSLNGPYGYTF. The CDR3 DNA reads as TGTGCCAGCAGCCTCAATGGCCCCTATGGCTACACCTTC.

V gene TRBV13 combines with J gene TRBJ2-5; TRBD1 aligns across 9 bases. This CDR3 has 15 residues. V lost 6 bases to trimming and J lost 4 bases; unmatched junction nucleotides: 9. Germline values: CDR1 PRHDT, CDR2 FYEKMQ (reference sequence). The CDR3 is CASSPGQGRGETQYF. In DNA, the CDR3 is TGTGCCAGCAGTCCTGGACAGGGGAGGGGAGAGACCCAGTACTTC.

This chain joins TRBV11-3 and TRBJ2-5; TRBD1 agrees at 7 bases. The V gene's germline CDR1 is SGHNT and CDR2 YENEEA. V shed 1 base, J shed 1 base, and the junction held 6 bases outside the gene matches. CDR3 size: 16 residues. The DNA of the CDR3 is TGTGCCAGCAGCTTAGCTAGTTGGGACAGCCAAGAGACCCAGTACTTC. Protein sequence: CASSLASWDSQETQYF.